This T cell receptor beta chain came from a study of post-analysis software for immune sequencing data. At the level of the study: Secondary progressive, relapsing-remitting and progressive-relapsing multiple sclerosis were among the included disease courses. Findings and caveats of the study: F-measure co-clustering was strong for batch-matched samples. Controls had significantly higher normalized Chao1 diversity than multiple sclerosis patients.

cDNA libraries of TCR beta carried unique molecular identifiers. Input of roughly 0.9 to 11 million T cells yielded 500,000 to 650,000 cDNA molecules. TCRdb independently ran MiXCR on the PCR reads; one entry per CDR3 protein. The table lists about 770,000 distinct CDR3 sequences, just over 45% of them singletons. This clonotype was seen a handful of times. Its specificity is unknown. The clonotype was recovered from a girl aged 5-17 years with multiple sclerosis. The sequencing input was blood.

This CDR3 is CASSSTSGRGNEQFF. CDR3 sequence (DNA): TGTGCCAGCAGCTCAACTAGCGGGAGGGGCAATGAGCAGTTCTTC. J is TRBJ2-1 and V is TRBV11-2; 13 nucleotides line up with TRBD2. This CDR3 is 15 amino acids long. V shed 4 bases, J shed 6 bases, and the junction held 3 bases outside the gene matches. Germline loops: CDR1 SGHAT, CDR2 FQNNGV.